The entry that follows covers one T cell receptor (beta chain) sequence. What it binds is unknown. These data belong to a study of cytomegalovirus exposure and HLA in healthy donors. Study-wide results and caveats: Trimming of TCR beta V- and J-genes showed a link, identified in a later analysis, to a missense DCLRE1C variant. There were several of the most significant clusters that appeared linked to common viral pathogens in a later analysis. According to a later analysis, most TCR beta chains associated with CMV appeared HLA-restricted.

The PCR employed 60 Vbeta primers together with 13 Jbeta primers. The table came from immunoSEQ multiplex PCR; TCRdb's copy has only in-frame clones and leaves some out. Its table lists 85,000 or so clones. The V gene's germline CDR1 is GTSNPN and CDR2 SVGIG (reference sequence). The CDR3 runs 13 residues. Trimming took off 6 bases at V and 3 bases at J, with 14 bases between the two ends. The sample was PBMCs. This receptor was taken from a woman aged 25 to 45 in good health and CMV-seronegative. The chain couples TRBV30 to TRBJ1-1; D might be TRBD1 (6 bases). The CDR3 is CACQQGYDTEAFF. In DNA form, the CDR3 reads TGTGCCTGTCAACAGGGCTACGACACTGAAGCTTTCTTT.